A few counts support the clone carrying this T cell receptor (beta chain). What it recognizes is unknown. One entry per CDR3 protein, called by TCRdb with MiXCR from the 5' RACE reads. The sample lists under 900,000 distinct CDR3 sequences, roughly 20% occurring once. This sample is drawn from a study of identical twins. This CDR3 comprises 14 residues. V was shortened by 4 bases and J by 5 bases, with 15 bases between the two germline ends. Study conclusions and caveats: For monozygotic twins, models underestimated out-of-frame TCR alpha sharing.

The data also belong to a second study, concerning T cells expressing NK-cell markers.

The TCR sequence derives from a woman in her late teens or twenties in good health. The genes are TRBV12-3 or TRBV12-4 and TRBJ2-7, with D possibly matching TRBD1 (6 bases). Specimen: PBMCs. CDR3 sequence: CASSWGHVSDEQYF. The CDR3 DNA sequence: TGTGCCAGCAGTTGGGGACATGTCTCTGACGAGCAGTACTTC.